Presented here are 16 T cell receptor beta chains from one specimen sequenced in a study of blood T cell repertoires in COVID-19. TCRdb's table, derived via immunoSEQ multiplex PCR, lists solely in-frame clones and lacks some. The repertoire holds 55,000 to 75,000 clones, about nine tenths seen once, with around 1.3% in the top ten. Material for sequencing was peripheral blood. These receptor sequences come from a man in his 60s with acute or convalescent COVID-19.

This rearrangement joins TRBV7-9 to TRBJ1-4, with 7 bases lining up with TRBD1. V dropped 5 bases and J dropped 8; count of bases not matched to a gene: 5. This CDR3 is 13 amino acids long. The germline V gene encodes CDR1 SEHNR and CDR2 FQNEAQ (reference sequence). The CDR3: CASSPGGREKLFF. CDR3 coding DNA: TGTGCCAGCAGCCCAGGGGGTCGAGAAAAACTGTTTTTT.

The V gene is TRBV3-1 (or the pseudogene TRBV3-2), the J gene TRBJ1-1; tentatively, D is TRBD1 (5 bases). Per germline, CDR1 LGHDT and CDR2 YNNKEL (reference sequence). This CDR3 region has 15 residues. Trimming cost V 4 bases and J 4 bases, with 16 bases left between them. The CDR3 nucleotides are TGTGCCAGCAGCCTTCGCATCGGGGGAACCACTGAAGCTTTCTTT. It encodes CASSLRIGGTTEAFF.

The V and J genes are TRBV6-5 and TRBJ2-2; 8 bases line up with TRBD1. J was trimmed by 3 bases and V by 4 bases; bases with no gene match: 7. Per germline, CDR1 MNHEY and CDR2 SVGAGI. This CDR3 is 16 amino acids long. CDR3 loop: CASSSQDRAYTGELFF. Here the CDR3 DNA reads TGTGCCAGCAGTTCCCAGGACAGGGCCTACACCGGGGAGCTGTTTTTT.

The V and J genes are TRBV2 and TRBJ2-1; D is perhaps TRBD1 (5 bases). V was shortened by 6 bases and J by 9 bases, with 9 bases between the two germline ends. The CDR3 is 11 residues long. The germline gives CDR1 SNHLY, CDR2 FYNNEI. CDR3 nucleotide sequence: TGTGCCAGCAGAGAAAGGGGTGAGCAGTTCTTC. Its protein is CASRERGEQFF.

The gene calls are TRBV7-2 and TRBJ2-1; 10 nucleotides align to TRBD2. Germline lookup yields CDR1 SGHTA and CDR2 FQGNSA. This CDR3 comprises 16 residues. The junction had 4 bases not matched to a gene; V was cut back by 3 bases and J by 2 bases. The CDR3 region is CASSFMLAGAYNEQFF. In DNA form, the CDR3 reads TGTGCCAGCAGCTTCATGCTAGCGGGGGCCTACAATGAGCAGTTCTTC.

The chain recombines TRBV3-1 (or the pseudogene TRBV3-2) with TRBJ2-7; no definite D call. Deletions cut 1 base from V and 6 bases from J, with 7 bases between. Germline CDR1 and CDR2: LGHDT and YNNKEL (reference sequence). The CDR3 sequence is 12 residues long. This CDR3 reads CASSQVSGEQYF. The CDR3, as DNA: TGTGCCAGCAGCCAAGTTTCCGGCGAGCAGTACTTC.

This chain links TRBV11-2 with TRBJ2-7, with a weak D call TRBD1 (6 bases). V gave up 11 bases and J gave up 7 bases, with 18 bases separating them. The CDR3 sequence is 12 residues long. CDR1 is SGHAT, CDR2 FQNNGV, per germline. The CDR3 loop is CASNQGFEEQYF. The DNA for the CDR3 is TGTGCCTCCAACCAGGGGTTTGAGGAGCAGTACTTC.

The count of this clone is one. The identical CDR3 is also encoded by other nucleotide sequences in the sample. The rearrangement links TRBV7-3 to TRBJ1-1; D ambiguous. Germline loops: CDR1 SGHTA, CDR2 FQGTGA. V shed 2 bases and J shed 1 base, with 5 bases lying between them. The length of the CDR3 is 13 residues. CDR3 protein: CASSLDRNTEAFF. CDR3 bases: TGTGCCAGCAGCTTAGATAGGAACACTGAAGCTTTCTTT.

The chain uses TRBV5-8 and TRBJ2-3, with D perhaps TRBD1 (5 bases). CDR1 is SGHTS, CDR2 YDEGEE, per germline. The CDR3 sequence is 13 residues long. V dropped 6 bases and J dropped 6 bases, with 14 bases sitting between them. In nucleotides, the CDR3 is TGTGCCAGCACCCCACACAGGTTCGATACGCAGTATTTT. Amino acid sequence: CASTPHRFDTQYF.

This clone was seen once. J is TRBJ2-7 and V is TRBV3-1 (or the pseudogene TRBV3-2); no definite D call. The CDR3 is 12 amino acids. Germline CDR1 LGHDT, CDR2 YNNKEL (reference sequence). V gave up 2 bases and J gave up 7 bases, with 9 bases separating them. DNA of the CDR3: TGTGCCAGCAGCCAAACCGCCCTAGAGCAGTACTTC. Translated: CASSQTALEQYF.

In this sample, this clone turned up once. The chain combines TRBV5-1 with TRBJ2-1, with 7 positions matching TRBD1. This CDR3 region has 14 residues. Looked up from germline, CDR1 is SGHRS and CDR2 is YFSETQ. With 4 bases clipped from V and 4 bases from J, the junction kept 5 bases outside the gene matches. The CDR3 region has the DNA TGCGCCAGCAGCCTCCGGGACAGATACAATGAGCAGTTCTTC. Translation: CASSLRDRYNEQFF. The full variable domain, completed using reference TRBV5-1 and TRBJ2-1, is KAGVTQTPRYLIKTRGQQVTLSCSPISGHRSVSWYQQTPGQGLQFLFEYFSETQRNKGNFPGRFSGRQFSNSRSEMNVSTLELGDSALYLCASSLRDRYNEQFFGPGTRLTVL.

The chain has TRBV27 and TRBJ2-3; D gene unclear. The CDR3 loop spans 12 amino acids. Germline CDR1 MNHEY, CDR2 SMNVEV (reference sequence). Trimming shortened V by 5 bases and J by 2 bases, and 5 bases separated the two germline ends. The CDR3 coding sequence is TGTGCCAGCAGTGGCTTCACAGATACGCAGTATTTT. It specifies CASSGFTDTQYF.

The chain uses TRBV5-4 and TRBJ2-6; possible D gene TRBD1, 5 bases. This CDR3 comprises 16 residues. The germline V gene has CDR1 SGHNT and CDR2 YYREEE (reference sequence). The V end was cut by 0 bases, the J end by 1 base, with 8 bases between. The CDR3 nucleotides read TGTGCCAGCAGCTTGGGGCGACAGTCTGGGGCCAACGTCCTGACTTTC. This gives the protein CASSLGRQSGANVLTF.

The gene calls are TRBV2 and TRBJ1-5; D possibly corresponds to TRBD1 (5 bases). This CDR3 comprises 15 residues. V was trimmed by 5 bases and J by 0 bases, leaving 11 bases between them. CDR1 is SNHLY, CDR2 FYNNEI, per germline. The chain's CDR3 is CASSQGSYSNQPQHF. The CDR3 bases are TGTGCCAGCAGTCAGGGATCCTATAGCAATCAGCCCCAGCATTTT.

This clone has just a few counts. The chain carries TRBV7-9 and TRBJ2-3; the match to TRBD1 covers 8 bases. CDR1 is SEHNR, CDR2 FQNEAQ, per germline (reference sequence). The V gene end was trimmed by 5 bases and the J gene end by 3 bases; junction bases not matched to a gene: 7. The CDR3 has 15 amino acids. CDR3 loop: CASSRATGVTDTQYF. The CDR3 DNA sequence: TGTGCCAGCAGCAGGGCGACAGGGGTGACAGATACGCAGTATTTT.

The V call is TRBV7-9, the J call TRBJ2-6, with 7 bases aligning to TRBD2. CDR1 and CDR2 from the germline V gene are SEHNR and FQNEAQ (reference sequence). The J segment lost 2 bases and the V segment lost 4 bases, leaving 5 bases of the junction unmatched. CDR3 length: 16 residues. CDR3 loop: CASSWEGGAGANVLTF. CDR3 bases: TGTGCCAGCAGCTGGGAGGGTGGAGCTGGGGCCAACGTCCTGACTTTC.